The sample holds a few counts of the clone carrying this TCR beta chain. Its antigen is undetermined. This specimen comes from a study of molecular identifiers for immune sequencing clone quantification. Previously reported methods and listed TCR primers produced the bulk TCR libraries. From the PCR reads, TCRdb called clonotypes with MiXCR, one entry per CDR3 protein. The sample has about half a million distinct CDR3 sequences, roughly a fifth seen once. Sequencing libraries of naive CD8 cells derived from roughly 20,000 to 1,000,000 sorted cells with 10%, 30% or 50% RNA. The authors gated naive CD8 T cells as CD8+CD4-CCR7+CD45RA+ for sorting. General study findings and limits: In CMV-specific effectors, clones above 20 copies held over 98% of molecules; naive, under 1%.

Trimming removed 9 bases from V and 6 bases from J, with 22 bases in between. This CDR3 is 15 amino acids long. Germline values: CDR1 MNHEY, CDR2 SVGEGT. Material for sequencing was naive CD8+ T cells from blood, with Jurkat cell RNA spiked in. The subset here: FACS-sorted CD8+CD4-CCR7+CD45RA+ naive T cells. This chain uses TRBV6-2 or TRBV6-3 with TRBJ2-3; D is perhaps TRBD2 (5 bases). This sequence originates from a human donor in good health. Some libraries in this study had Jurkat cell RNA spiked in. The CDR3: CASCLTNDHIDTQYF. In DNA form, the CDR3 reads TGTGCCAGTTGTTTGACTAACGATCACATTGATACGCAGTATTTT.